Listed below are T cell receptor beta chains from one sample, sequenced in a study of T cell changes during pregnancy in multiple sclerosis. Sequenced by immunoSEQ multiplex PCR; TCRdb stores in-frame clones only, minus some. The sample has tens of thousands of clones; approximately 90% are singletons. Sequences were derived from peripheral blood, sampled before pregnancy. The origin of the receptors is a female donor with multiple sclerosis, enrolled in a pregnancy study. Each CDR3 is given with its conserved first and last residue. A D gene is named only where the DNA matches it firmly. Not all rows give a size; the values are once, few, many and, for expanded clones, a class.

d_call j_call clone_size v_call cdr3_aa cdr3_nt
TRBD2 TRBJ2-7 NA TRBV2 CASRGGDTGTSVTF TGTGCCAGCAGGGGGGGGGACACCGGGACTAGCGTCACTTTC
NA TRBJ1-1 few TRBV9 CASSVLQRDTEAFF TGTGCCAGCAGCGTCTTGCAGCGGGACACTGAAGCTTTCTTT
NA TRBJ1-2 NA TRBV7-9 CASSLSTTARGYTF TGTGCCAGCAGCCTATCAACGACGGCTAGAGGCTACACCTTC
TRBD2 TRBJ2-7 NA TRBV4-3 CASSLSGGDYEQYF TGCGCCAGCAGCCTCAGCGGGGGGGACTACGAGCAGTACTTC
NA TRBJ2-1 NA TRBV2 CASSGSPINEQFF TGTGCCAGCAGTGGGTCGCCTATCAATGAGCAGTTCTTC
NA TRBJ1-5 NA TRBV28 CASSSRSGANQPQHF TGTGCCAGCAGTTCTCGTAGTGGGGCTAATCAGCCCCAGCATTTT
NA TRBJ1-1 NA TRBV27 CASSLWAGRTTEAFF TGTGCCAGCAGTTTATGGGCGGGACGAACGACTGAAGCTTTCTTT
TRBD1 TRBJ2-3 NA TRBV11-3 CASSPGTAVADTQYF TGTGCCAGCAGCCCCGGGACAGCGGTCGCAGATACGCAGTATTTT
NA TRBJ1-3 NA TRBV6-5 CASSYGGSSGNTIYF TGTGCCAGCAGTTACGGGGGGAGCTCTGGAAACACCATATATTTT
TRBD1 TRBJ2-2 NA TRBV6-1 CASSEGDRVGTGELFF TGTGCCAGCAGTGAGGGGGACAGGGTAGGCACCGGGGAGCTGTTTTTT
NA TRBJ2-1 NA TRBV29-1 CSVIGQKISSYNEQFF TGCAGCGTTATAGGACAGAAGATCTCCTCCTACAATGAGCAGTTCTTC
TRBD2 TRBJ2-3 NA TRBV9 CASSVGTSGGDTQYF TGTGCCAGCAGCGTAGGTACTAGCGGGGGAGATACGCAGTATTTT
NA TRBJ1-3 NA TRBV6-1 CASSERSSGNTIYF TGTGCCAGCAGTGAACGGTCCTCTGGAAACACCATATATTTT
TRBD1 TRBJ2-2 NA TRBV11-1 CASRPDRGKGGELFF TGTGCCAGCAGACCGGACAGGGGGAAAGGCGGGGAGCTGTTTTTT
NA TRBJ2-2 NA TRBV5-4 CASRDSGSINTGELFF TGTGCCAGCAGAGATAGCGGATCCATTAACACCGGGGAGCTGTTTTTT
TRBD1 TRBJ1-4 once TRBV5-1 CASSDGTVQLFF TGCGCCAGCAGCGACGGGACAGTTCAACTGTTTTTT
TRBD2 TRBJ2-7 NA TRBV5-1 CASSLAIRGSVSKEQYF TGCGCCAGCAGCTTGGCGATTCGCGGGAGCGTCTCGAAAGAGCAGTACTTC
NA TRBJ2-1 NA TRBV2 CASSEQGQEQFF TGTGCCAGCAGTGAACAGGGCCAGGAGCAGTTCTTC
TRBD1 TRBJ1-2 NA TRBV6-4 CASSSTGQGNGYTF TGTGCCAGCAGTTCCACGGGACAGGGTAATGGCTACACCTTC
NA TRBJ1-1 NA TRBV6-5 CASSSSTEAFF TGTGCCAGCAGTTCTTCCACTGAAGCTTTCTTT
NA TRBJ1-3 NA TRBV18 CASSPPFSGNTIYF TGTGCCAGCTCACCTCCCTTCTCTGGAAACACCATATATTTT
NA TRBJ2-7 NA TRBV5-4 CASSLRGTSYEQYF TGTGCCAGCAGCTTACGGGGGACCTCCTACGAGCAGTACTTC
NA TRBJ1-2 NA TRBV29-1 CTFGGSKGYTF TGTACGTTCGGGGGTTCGAAAGGCTACACCTTC
TRBD2 TRBJ2-1 NA TRBV2 CASRVEGGRASNEQFF TGTGCCAGCAGGGTTGAGGGCGGGAGGGCCTCCAATGAGCAGTTCTTC
NA TRBJ2-7 NA TRBV2 CASSRGSYEQYF TGTGCCAGCAGCAGAGGGAGCTACGAGCAGTACTTC
TRBD1 TRBJ1-6 NA TRBV28 CASSDRTGPNSPLHF TGTGCCAGCAGTGATCGGACAGGGCCCAATTCACCCCTCCACTTT
TRBD2 TRBJ2-1 NA TRBV6-5 CASSNGRIHNEQFF TGTGCCAGCAGTAACGGGAGGATACACAATGAGCAGTTCTTC
NA TRBJ2-3 NA TRBV7-6 CASSSRRGTDTQYF TGTGCCAGCAGTTCCCGACGGGGCACAGATACGCAGTATTTT
TRBD1 TRBJ2-1 NA TRBV5-1 CASSLGTGSYNEQFF TGCGCCAGCAGCCTCGGGACAGGCTCCTACAATGAGCAGTTCTTC
NA TRBJ2-7 NA TRBV7-8 CASSSFVHEQYF TGTGCCAGCAGCTCCTTCGTCCACGAGCAGTACTTC
TRBD2 TRBJ2-1 NA TRBV4-2 CASSQGSSSGSRDEQFF TGTGCCAGCAGCCAAGGTTCGTCTAGCGGGAGTCGGGATGAGCAGTTCTTC
TRBD1 TRBJ1-1 few TRBV29-1 CSVRQGPNTEAFF TGCAGCGTCCGACAGGGACCGAACACTGAAGCTTTCTTT
TRBD1 TRBJ2-3 few TRBV15 CATSAGRGQGDPSTDTQYF TGTGCCACCAGCGCGGGGCGGGGACAGGGGGACCCTAGCACAGATACGCAGTATTTT
NA TRBJ1-3 once TRBV21-1 CASSPRTDSSGNTIYF TGTGCCAGCAGCCCCCGGACAGATTCCTCTGGAAACACCATATATTTT
NA TRBJ2-7 once TRBV27 CASSTPGREQYF TGTGCCAGCAGTACTCCGGGGAGAGAGCAGTACTTC
TRBD1 TRBJ2-7 NA TRBV5-1 CASSIGTGGTYEQYF TGCGCCAGCAGCATCGGGACAGGGGGCACCTACGAGCAGTACTTC
NA TRBJ2-7 NA TRBV25-1 CASSDAFYEQYF TGTGCCAGCAGTGATGCGTTCTACGAGCAGTACTTC
TRBD1 TRBJ2-7 NA TRBV7-8 CASSSRGRGHSYEQYF TGTGCCAGCAGCTCTAGAGGCAGGGGGCACTCCTACGAGCAGTACTTC
NA TRBJ1-5 NA TRBV2 CASRPASGAAQPQHF TGTGCCAGCAGGCCGGCCTCAGGCGCTGCACAGCCCCAGCATTTT
TRBD2 TRBJ2-1 NA TRBV4-3 CASSQRGLAGRNEQFF TGCGCCAGCAGCCAAAGGGGGCTAGCGGGGAGAAATGAGCAGTTCTTC
NA TRBJ1-6 once TRBV7-9 CASRPEGDWDSPLHF TGTGCCAGCAGACCAGAGGGGGATTGGGATTCACCCCTCCACTTT
NA TRBJ2-3 NA TRBV7-9 CASSLLSGTSTDTQYF TGTGCCAGCAGCCTCCTGTCGGGAACCAGCACAGATACGCAGTATTTT
NA TRBJ2-6 NA TRBV5-1 CASSLWQGLTSGANVLTF TGCGCCAGCAGCTTGTGGCAGGGGCTAACTTCTGGGGCCAACGTCCTGACTTTC
NA TRBJ1-2 NA TRBV6-6 CASNRLGPPGGYTF TGTGCCAGCAATCGCCTCGGGCCCCCAGGGGGCTACACCTTC
NA TRBJ2-5 NA TRBV7-9 CASSFDQETQYF TGTGCCAGCAGCTTCGACCAAGAGACCCAGTACTTC
NA TRBJ2-7 NA TRBV7-9 CASSSDFGYEQYF TGTGCCAGCAGCTCGGACTTCGGCTACGAGCAGTACTTC
TRBD1 TRBJ1-1 NA TRBV10-3 CATRPGDRARGTEAFF TGTGCCACGAGGCCTGGGGACAGGGCTCGAGGGACTGAAGCTTTCTTT
TRBD1 TRBJ1-2 NA TRBV6-5 CASSPLGGQVGGYTF TGTGCCAGCTCCCCCCTCGGGGGACAGGTTGGAGGCTACACCTTC
TRBD1 TRBJ2-7 NA TRBV13 CASSLGLYGTGSMYEQYF TGTGCCAGCAGCTTAGGCCTCTATGGGACAGGGTCCATGTACGAGCAGTACTTC
NA TRBJ2-3 NA TRBV19 CASSLRDWADTQYF TGTGCCAGTAGTTTGAGGGACTGGGCAGATACGCAGTATTTT
NA TRBJ2-7 NA TRBV2 CASSGWADGEQYF TGTGCCAGCAGCGGCTGGGCAGATGGCGAGCAGTACTTC
TRBD1 TRBJ1-5 NA TRBV6-5 CASGQGVLSPQHF TGTGCCAGCGGGCAGGGGGTCCTTTCGCCCCAGCATTTT
NA TRBJ2-5 NA TRBV29-1 CSVERGTLRETQYF TGCAGCGTTGAACGGGGAACGTTAAGGGAGACCCAGTACTTC
NA TRBJ2-6 NA TRBV18 CASSLSGGSGANVLTF TGTGCCAGCTCACTTTCCGGGGGCTCTGGGGCCAACGTCCTGACTTTC
TRBD1 TRBJ1-4 NA TRBV5-1 CASSTGQGGNEKLFF TGCGCCAGCAGCACTGGACAGGGGGGTAATGAAAAACTGTTTTTT
NA TRBJ2-7 few TRBV28 CASSLVAEQYF TGTGCCAGCAGTTTAGTGGCCGAGCAGTACTTC
NA TRBJ1-3 NA TRBV5-1 CASSLGGGPSGNTIYF TGCGCCAGCAGCTTGGGTGGAGGACCCTCTGGAAACACCATATATTTT
TRBD1 TRBJ2-2 NA TRBV6-1 CASKGQGMGTGELFF TGTGCCAGCAAAGGACAGGGGATGGGCACCGGGGAGCTGTTTTTT
NA TRBJ1-3 NA TRBV9 CASSVGDRSESGNTIYF TGTGCCAGCAGCGTAGGTGACAGGTCTGAATCTGGAAACACCATATATTTT
NA TRBJ2-5 NA TRBV6-5 CASSPPGKETQYF TGTGCCAGCAGTCCCCCAGGAAAAGAGACCCAGTACTTC